Listed below are T cell receptor beta chains from one sample, sequenced in a study of T cell responses to AZD1222 COVID-19 vaccine. Produced via immunoSEQ multiplex PCR; TCRdb's table is partial and in-frame only. Among about 150,000 clones listed, about 92% were seen once. Sequenced material: peripheral blood, taken on day 0 of AZD1222 vaccination. The source is an adult in good health. Both conserved end residues are part of each CDR3. Fields, in order: V gene, clone size, J gene, D gene, CDR3 DNA, CDR3 protein. D genes are given only for firm matches. Clone size is given for some rows only: seen once, a few or many times, or a class if the clone is expanded.

TRBV7-9,.,TRBJ1-4,.,TGTGCCAGCAGCGGATCCAACCGGGACACTTTTAATGAAAAACTGTTTTTT,CASSGSNRDTFNEKLFF
TRBV5-1,.,TRBJ2-2,.,TGCGCCAGCAGCTTGGTAGCAGGGGCGAACACCGGGGAGCTGTTTTTT,CASSLVAGANTGELFF
TRBV7-6,.,TRBJ1-2,.,TGTGCCAGCAGCTTAGTAACAGGGCATGGCTACACCTTC,CASSLVTGHGYTF
TRBV18,.,TRBJ1-3,TRBD1,TGTGCCAGCTCACTTGGACAGGGCTCTGGAAACACCATATATTTT,CASSLGQGSGNTIYF
TRBV24-1,.,TRBJ2-2,TRBD2,TGTGCCACCACAAGCGGGAGAGGTACCGGGGAGCTGTTTTTT,CATTSGRGTGELFF
TRBV21-1,.,TRBJ2-2,.,TGTGCCAGCAGCAGGGGCACCGGGGAGCTGTTTTTT,CASSRGTGELFF
TRBV5-5,.,TRBJ2-1,TRBD1,TGTGCCAGCAGCCTAAGTGGGACAGGGGACAATGAGCAGTTCTTC,CASSLSGTGDNEQFF
TRBV28,.,TRBJ2-7,.,TGTGCCAGCAGCCTAACGGACGGTACCTACGAGCAGTACTTC,CASSLTDGTYEQYF
TRBV9,.,TRBJ1-2,.,TGTGCCAGCAGCGTGGGGGGGACTACTAACTTTGGCTACACCTTC,CASSVGGTTNFGYTF
TRBV19,.,TRBJ1-2,.,TGTGCCAGTAGTATCCCAGGTCTGGCTAACTATGGCTACACCTTC,CASSIPGLANYGYTF
TRBV4-2,.,TRBJ2-7,TRBD1,TGTGCCAGCAGCCAATCAACCGGACAGGCCTACGAGCAGTACTTC,CASSQSTGQAYEQYF
TRBV4-2,.,TRBJ1-2,TRBD1,TGTGCCAGCAGGGCAGGGGGCGCGTCAGATGGCTACACCTTC,CASRAGGASDGYTF
TRBV9,once,TRBJ2-2,.,TGTGCCAGCAGCTCCGACGGAGGCGGGGAGCTGTTTTTT,CASSSDGGGELFF
TRBV9,.,TRBJ2-7,TRBD2,TGTGCCAGCAGCGTAGGGGTTAGCGGGGAGTACGAGCAGTACTTC,CASSVGVSGEYEQYF
TRBV28,many,TRBJ1-5,.,TGTGCCAGCAGTTGGGGAGGTACTAGCAATCAGCCCCAGCATTTT,CASSWGGTSNQPQHF
TRBV27,few,TRBJ2-7,.,TGTGCCAGCAGTTTAACGCTCGCGGGGGCTTTGGAGCAGTACTTC,CASSLTLAGALEQYF
TRBV24-1,.,TRBJ2-2,.,TGTGCCACCAGTGATAAGGGTTCGAACACCGGGGAGCTGTTTTTT,CATSDKGSNTGELFF
TRBV27,once,TRBJ1-5,TRBD1,TGTGCCAGCAGTTTCGGGGGGGCAGGGGGAATCTATCAGCCCCAGCATTTT,CASSFGGAGGIYQPQHF
TRBV7-2,.,TRBJ1-1,.,TGTGCCAGCAGCTCACACAGGGAGGGCACTGAAGCTTTCTTT,CASSSHREGTEAFF
TRBV28,.,TRBJ2-1,TRBD1,TGTGCCAGCAGTCAACCGGGACAGGTGGGCAATGAGCAGTTCTTC,CASSQPGQVGNEQFF
TRBV28,.,TRBJ1-5,.,TGTGCCAGCCTTAGTATGAGTATCAATCAGCCCCAGCATTTT,CASLSMSINQPQHF
TRBV6-2/TRBV6-3,.,TRBJ1-1,.,TGTGCCAGCAGTTACCTATTCAGGGTGGGGAACACTGAAGCTTTCTTT,CASSYLFRVGNTEAFF
TRBV28,.,TRBJ2-3,.,TGTGCCAGCAGATCGGGGCAGGGCATCATTCCGGATACGCAGTATTTT,CASRSGQGIIPDTQYF
TRBV19,.,TRBJ1-5,.,TGTGCCAGTAGTATAGCCGGGGGTAGCAATCAGCCCCAGCATTTT,CASSIAGGSNQPQHF
TRBV5-4,.,TRBJ2-3,.,TGTGCCAGCAGCTTGGATTGGCAGGGCCCAGATACGCAGTATTTT,CASSLDWQGPDTQYF
TRBV7-2,.,TRBJ1-6,.,TGTGCCAGCAGCTTATCGGGGGCTTCACCCCTCCACTTT,CASSLSGASPLHF
TRBV25-1,.,TRBJ2-7,.,TGTGCCAGCAGACAGGGATACGAGCAGTACTTC,CASRQGYEQYF
TRBV10-3,.,TRBJ1-2,.,TGTGCCATCAAGGACAGCCTCTTTGGCTACACCTTC,CAIKDSLFGYTF
TRBV5-1,.,TRBJ1-2,.,TGCGCCAGCAGCCAGGACCTTATTAGTTATGGCTACACCTTC,CASSQDLISYGYTF
TRBV15,.,TRBJ1-6,.,TGTGCCACCAGCAGAGATTCCCTGAAGTCACCCCTCCACTTT,CATSRDSLKSPLHF
TRBV28,.,TRBJ1-4,.,TGTGCCAGCAGTTCGAGGGGCCCTGCCAATGAAAAACTGTTTTTT,CASSSRGPANEKLFF
TRBV5-1,.,TRBJ2-6,TRBD1,TGCGCCAGCAGCCCGGGACAGGGGACGGTGGCAGGGGCCAACGTCCTGACTTTC,CASSPGQGTVAGANVLTF
TRBV14,.,TRBJ2-7,TRBD1,TGTGCCAGCAGCCCTCAGCCGGGGACAGGTCGACACGAGCAGTACTTC,CASSPQPGTGRHEQYF
TRBV4-2,.,TRBJ1-3,TRBD1,TGTGCCAGCAGCCGAGACAGGGGTAGTGGAAACACCATATATTTT,CASSRDRGSGNTIYF
TRBV2,.,TRBJ1-1,.,TGTGCCAGCAGTGAACAGGGTATGAACACTGAAGCTTTCTTT,CASSEQGMNTEAFF
TRBV12-3/TRBV12-4,once,TRBJ2-2,.,TGTGCCAGCAGCGCAGGGTACGGGGAGCTGTTTTTT,CASSAGYGELFF
TRBV5-1,.,TRBJ1-4,.,TGCGCCAGCAGCCTGACAGCACCGAGGAATGAAAAACTGTTTTTT,CASSLTAPRNEKLFF
TRBV7-3,.,TRBJ2-2,.,TGTGCCAGCAGCTTACAGATGAACACCGGGGAGCTGTTTTTT,CASSLQMNTGELFF
TRBV15,.,TRBJ2-3,TRBD1,TGTGCCACCAGCAGAGGCGGGACAGGGGGCATAGATACGCAGTATTTT,CATSRGGTGGIDTQYF
TRBV27,once,TRBJ2-6,.,TGTGCCAGCAGTTCCGAAGGGACCTCTGGGGCCAACGTCCTGACTTTC,CASSSEGTSGANVLTF
TRBV2,.,TRBJ2-3,.,TGTGCCAGGGGGGGAGCGAGGTCGGTAACAGATACGCAGTATTTT,CARGGARSVTDTQYF
TRBV20-1,.,TRBJ1-1,.,TGCAGTGCTAGTCCGGGACACTACACTGAAGCTTTCTTT,CSASPGHYTEAFF
TRBV28,.,TRBJ1-2,.,TGTGCCAGCAGTTCATCGTCCTATGGCTACACCTTC,CASSSSSYGYTF
TRBV6-5,.,TRBJ1-6,.,TGTGCCAGCGGCGAGGGTAATAATTCACCCCTCCACTTT,CASGEGNNSPLHF
TRBV28,.,TRBJ1-1,.,TGTGCCAGCAGCCTCGTAGGGCCCATGAACACTGAAGCTTTCTTT,CASSLVGPMNTEAFF
TRBV11-2,.,TRBJ1-2,.,TGTGCCAGCAGCATGGAGCAGGGTGATGGCTACACCTTC,CASSMEQGDGYTF
TRBV19,.,TRBJ1-5,.,TGTGCCAGTAGTAGCGTGGGCAATCAGCCCCAGCATTTT,CASSSVGNQPQHF
TRBV6-1,.,TRBJ2-7,.,TGTGCCAGCAGTGATGGAGCCTCCTACGAGCAGTACTTC,CASSDGASYEQYF
TRBV12-3/TRBV12-4,.,TRBJ2-4,.,TGTGCCACAGGGGAGGAGAGAAACATTCAGTACTTC,CATGEERNIQYF
TRBV19,.,TRBJ2-1,TRBD2,TGTGCCAGTAGTAAGGTCTTTGGGGCGGGAGGGAGGAATGAGCAGTTCTTC,CASSKVFGAGGRNEQFF
TRBV28,.,TRBJ2-1,.,TGTGCCAGCAGGTTGTCCTTTATTCCCAATGAGCAGTTCTTC,CASRLSFIPNEQFF
TRBV5-8,.,TRBJ1-2,.,TGTGCCAGCAGGGAAATGGGCTATGGCTACACCTTC,CASREMGYGYTF